Each of the 18 T cell receptor beta chains below was sequenced from the same sample in a study of blood T cell repertoires in COVID-19. The method was immunoSEQ multiplex PCR; TCRdb's version includes in-frame clones alone and lacks a portion of them. The repertoire holds 60,000 or so clones, with roughly 80% as singletons. Specimen: peripheral blood. These receptors originate from a woman aged 50 to 60 with active or convalescent COVID-19.

The J gene is TRBJ1-1, the V gene TRBV19; 10 positions agree with TRBD1. V dropped 9 bases and J dropped 1; count of bases not matched to a gene: 8. CDR1 and CDR2 (germline): LNHDA, SQIVND (reference sequence). This CDR3 is 15 amino acids long. The CDR3 sequence: CASHYGTGANTEAFF. The CDR3 coding sequence is TGTGCCAGCCATTATGGGACAGGGGCGAACACTGAAGCTTTCTTT.

This chain joins TRBV7-2 and TRBJ1-2; D ambiguous. V lost 1 base and J 8 bases, leaving 14 bases between the germline ends. There are 14 residues in the CDR3. The germline CDR1 and CDR2 sequences are SGHTA and FQGNSA. CDR3 sequence: CASSLEAQSLGYTF. CDR3 bases: TGTGCCAGCAGCTTAGAGGCACAGTCTCTCGGCTACACCTTC.

The genes are TRBV10-2 and TRBJ1-5, with D possibly matching TRBD1 (5 bases). The germline V gene has CDR1 WSHSY and CDR2 SAAADI. This CDR3 region has 17 residues. The germline V and J ends were trimmed by 2 bases and 5 bases, with 19 bases remaining between them. The DNA of the CDR3 is TGCGCCAGCAGTGAGGTTTTTAGGGGAGGGAGGGATCAGCCCCAGCATTTT. Encoded protein: CASSEVFRGGRDQPQHF.

This clone came up a few times. This sequence joins TRBV27 and TRBJ1-2; 9 bases line up with TRBD1. The germline CDR1 and CDR2 sequences are MNHEY and SMNVEV (reference sequence). The V segment lost 1 base and the J segment 2 bases; nucleotides outside the gene matches: 8. There are 17 residues in the CDR3. In nucleotides, the CDR3 is TGTGCCAGCAGTTTATGGGCCCCGGGACAGGGAAACTATGGCTACACCTTC. It is translated as CASSLWAPGQGNYGYTF.

This chain connects TRBV7-2 to TRBJ2-7, with 7 bases aligning to TRBD1. The germline CDR1 and CDR2 sequences are SGHTA and FQGNSA. The CDR3 sequence is 14 residues long. J lost 2 bases, V lost 3 bases, and 4 bases had no gene match. This CDR3 is CASSFYRGTYEQYF. In DNA form, the CDR3 reads TGTGCCAGCAGCTTTTACAGGGGCACCTACGAGCAGTACTTC. Together with reference TRBV7-2 and TRBJ2-7, the CDR3 gives the full variable domain: GAGVSQSPSNKVTEKGKDVELRCDPISGHTALYWYRQSLGQGLEFLIYFQGNSAPDKSGLPSDRFSAERTGGSVSTLTIQRTQQEDSAVYLCASSFYRGTYEQYFGPGTRLTVT.

This chain's CDR3 is CASSFDLGGTGEQYF. DNA for the CDR3: TGTGCCAGCAGCTTCGACCTCGGAGGGACAGGAGAGCAGTACTTC. The V and J genes are TRBV7-2 and TRBJ2-7; 8 nucleotides agree with TRBD1. Germline lookup yields CDR1 SGHTA and CDR2 FQGNSA. This CDR3 has 15 residues. After removal of 3 bases from V and 7 bases from J, the junction contained 11 bases not matched to a gene.

The J gene is TRBJ1-2, the V gene TRBV7-2; TRBD1 agrees at 7 bases. This CDR3 contains 14 residues. CDR1 is SGHTA, CDR2 FQGNSA, per germline. V dropped 5 bases and J dropped 2; count of bases not matched to a gene: 5. This CDR3 is CASSPQGQNYGYTF. CDR3 sequence (DNA): TGTGCCAGCAGCCCACAGGGGCAAAACTATGGCTACACCTTC.

This clone turned up a few times. V is TRBV4-3 and J is TRBJ2-7; tentative D call: TRBD1 (6 bases). Trimming left V 1 base short and J 2 bases short, with 12 bases between. CDR1 and CDR2 (germline): LGHNA, YSLEER. The CDR3 is 15 residues long. CDR3 region: CASSQGVRGPYEQYF. CDR3 DNA sequence: TGCGCCAGCAGCCAAGGCGTCAGGGGACCCTACGAGCAGTACTTC.

V is TRBV12-3 or TRBV12-4 and J is TRBJ1-2; D not certain. The CDR3 length is 12 residues. V was cut by 6 bases and J by 7 bases, with 12 bases left in between. DNA of the CDR3: TGTGCCAGCAGCACCCCGCGGGGTGGCTACACCTTC. Residues: CASSTPRGGYTF.

The CDR3 is CATSVGRGDGYTF. The CDR3 nucleotides read TGTGCCACCAGTGTTGGCAGGGGAGATGGCTACACCTTC. The gene calls are TRBV24-1 and TRBJ1-2; a possible D gene is TRBD1 (6 bases). Looked up from germline, CDR1 is KGHDR and CDR2 is SFDVKD. Trimming left V 5 bases short and J 6 bases short, with 12 bases between. The CDR3 has 13 residues.

Concerning this clone: This sample includes further DNA sequences coding for the same CDR3. The chain has TRBV27 and TRBJ2-2, with a tentative D call TRBD2 (6 bases). Per germline, CDR1 MNHEY and CDR2 SMNVEV (reference sequence). V dropped 9 bases and J dropped 1 base, with 9 bases sitting between them. The CDR3 extends over 13 amino acids. CDR3: CASGSGNTGELFF. CDR3 coding DNA: TGTGCCAGTGGTAGCGGGAACACCGGGGAGCTGTTTTTT.

The V call is TRBV7-9, the J call TRBJ1-2; 8 nucleotides align to TRBD1. The length of the CDR3 is 15 residues. In germline, CDR1 is SEHNR, CDR2 FQNEAQ (reference sequence). Trimming removed 0 bases from V and 4 bases from J; junction bases left unmatched: 4. The CDR3 spells CASSLAGQGGYGYTF. The CDR3 DNA sequence: TGTGCCAGCAGCTTAGCCGGACAGGGTGGCTATGGCTACACCTTC.

This chain connects TRBV7-2 to TRBJ2-7, with a possible D match to TRBD2 (5 bases). From germline, CDR1 is SGHTA and CDR2 FQGNSA. V shed 7 bases and J shed 8 bases, with 18 bases lying between them. The CDR3 has 13 residues. The CDR3 DNA reads TGTGCCAGCAACCTAAACGGCTTCGGGAAGCAGTACTTC. Residues: CASNLNGFGKQYF.

This chain connects TRBV5-5 to TRBJ2-5; TRBD1 is a possible D gene (5 bases). Germline V gene data show CDR1 as SGHKS and CDR2 as YYEKEE (reference sequence). V lost 5 bases to trimming and J lost 2 bases, with 16 bases between them. The CDR3 is 15 amino acids. The CDR3 spells CASRHRQSWQETQYF. The CDR3 nucleotides read TGTGCCAGCAGACATCGACAGTCGTGGCAAGAGACCCAGTACTTC.

This chain links TRBV7-8 with TRBJ1-2; D not certain. V was shortened by 7 bases and J by 6 bases, with 15 bases between the two germline ends. This CDR3 is 13 amino acids long. The germline gives CDR1 SGHVS, CDR2 FQNEAQ. The DNA of the CDR3 is TGTGCCAGCACCTCCGGGAATCGAGATGGCTACACCTTC. Translated, it gives CASTSGNRDGYTF.

In its sample, this clone was seen once. The chain recombines TRBV27 with TRBJ2-5; TRBD2 might be the D (6 bases). Trimming left V 5 bases short and J 5 bases short, with 15 bases between. Germline CDR1 MNHEY, CDR2 SMNVEV (reference sequence). The CDR3 spans 14 residues. CDR3 coding DNA: TGTGCCAGCAGTGGAGGGCCTATGTACGAGACCCAGTACTTC. Protein product: CASSGGPMYETQYF.

This sequence joins TRBV6-6 and TRBJ1-2, with TRBD1 identical over 7 bases. Germline CDR1 and CDR2: MNHNY and SVGAGI (reference sequence). This CDR3 region has 17 residues. The V segment lost 5 bases and the J segment 6 bases; nucleotides outside the gene matches: 18. CDR3 sequence: CASSLNLRRGRWDGYTF. The DNA for the CDR3 is TGTGCCAGCAGTCTAAACCTCAGGAGGGGGCGCTGGGATGGCTACACCTTC.

The J gene is TRBJ1-2, the V gene TRBV7-2; 7 positions agree with TRBD1. This CDR3 has 15 residues. Germline CDR1 reads SGHTA; CDR2 reads FQGNSA. V lost 4 bases and J lost 6; bases outside the gene matches: 11. DNA of the CDR3: TGTGCCAGCAGCTCCCGCGCTACAGGGGTGAATGGCTACACCTTC. Protein: CASSSRATGVNGYTF.